This T cell receptor (beta chain) was recovered during a study of cytomegalovirus exposure and HLA in healthy donors. General study results and limits: Presence/absence analyses rested on an assumption that sequencing depth was roughly uniform across donors.

Looked up from germline, CDR1 is MNHEY and CDR2 is SVGAGI. With 6 bases clipped from V and 7 bases from J, the junction kept 9 bases outside the gene matches. The CDR3 is 15 residues long. With respect to this clone: Its matching antigen is unknown.

There were likely unrecorded immune exposures, though donors were nominally healthy when sampled. Amplification used 60 Vbeta primers and 13 Jbeta primers. The table came from immunoSEQ multiplex PCR; TCRdb's copy has only in-frame clones and leaves some out. Its clone listing holds 45,000 to 70,000 clones. This TCR was recovered from a woman in her fifties or sixties in good health and CMV-seropositive. This chain connects TRBV6-5 to TRBJ1-6; 7 bases are shared with TRBD1. Sequenced material: PBMCs. The CDR3 sequence: CASRYTGTDNSPLHF. The CDR3 nucleotides read TGTGCCAGCAGATACACCGGGACAGACAATTCACCCCTCCACTTT.